This T cell receptor (beta chain) was retrieved from a study of PD-1 blockade in classical Hodgkin lymphoma. Germline V gives CDR1 ENHRY, CDR2 SYGVKD. The V gene lost 2 bases and the J gene lost 4 bases, with 6 bases spanning the gap. The CDR3 runs 12 residues. Each patient's relapse followed autologous stem cell transplantation, and brentuximab vedotin exposure varied. Assay used: immunoSEQ multiplex PCR; TCRdb lists only in-frame clones, some missing. The repertoire holds some 100,000 clones, with more than 85% as singletons. The receptor was isolated from a human donor with classical Hodgkin lymphoma. The material sequenced was peripheral blood mononuclear cells (PBMCs), taken before the second cycle of nivolumab. The chain combines TRBV10-3 with TRBJ2-7; D is unclear. CDR3 sequence: CAISEGWYEQYF. CDR3 nucleotides: TGTGCCATCAGTGAGGGATGGTACGAGCAGTACTTC.